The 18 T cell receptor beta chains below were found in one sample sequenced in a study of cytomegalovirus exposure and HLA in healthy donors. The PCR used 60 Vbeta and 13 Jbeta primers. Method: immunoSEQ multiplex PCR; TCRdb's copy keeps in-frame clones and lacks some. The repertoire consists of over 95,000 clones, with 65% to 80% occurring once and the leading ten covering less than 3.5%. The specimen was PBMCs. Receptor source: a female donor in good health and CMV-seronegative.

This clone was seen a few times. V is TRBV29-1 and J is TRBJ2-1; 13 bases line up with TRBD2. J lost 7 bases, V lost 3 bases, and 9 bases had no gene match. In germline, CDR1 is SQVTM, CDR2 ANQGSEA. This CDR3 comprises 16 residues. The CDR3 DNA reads TGCAGCGTTGAGAGGGGGACTAGCGGGGTTTGGAATGAGCAGTTCTTC. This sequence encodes CSVERGTSGVWNEQFF.

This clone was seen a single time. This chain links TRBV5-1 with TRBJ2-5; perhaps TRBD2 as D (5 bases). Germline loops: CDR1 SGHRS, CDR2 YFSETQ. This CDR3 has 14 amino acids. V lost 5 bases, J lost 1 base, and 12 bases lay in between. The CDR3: CASRMGEVQETQYF. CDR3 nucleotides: TGCGCCAGCAGAATGGGAGAGGTCCAAGAGACCCAGTACTTC.

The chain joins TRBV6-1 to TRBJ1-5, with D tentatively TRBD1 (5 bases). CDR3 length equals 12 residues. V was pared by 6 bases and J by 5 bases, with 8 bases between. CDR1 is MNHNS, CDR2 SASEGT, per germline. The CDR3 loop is CASRETDQPQHF. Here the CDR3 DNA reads TGTGCCAGCAGGGAGACAGATCAGCCCCAGCATTTT.

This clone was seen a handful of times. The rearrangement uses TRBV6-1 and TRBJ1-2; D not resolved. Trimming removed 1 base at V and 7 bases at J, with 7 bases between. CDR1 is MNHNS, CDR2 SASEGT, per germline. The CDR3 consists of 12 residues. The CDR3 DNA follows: TGTGCCAGCAGTGAAGAGCGGCGTGGCTACACCTTC. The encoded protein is CASSEERRGYTF.

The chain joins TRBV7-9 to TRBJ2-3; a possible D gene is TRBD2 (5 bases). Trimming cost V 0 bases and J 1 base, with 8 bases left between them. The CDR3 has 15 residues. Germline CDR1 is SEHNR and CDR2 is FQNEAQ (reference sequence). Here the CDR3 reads CASSLAGARTDTQYF. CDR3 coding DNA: TGTGCCAGCAGCTTAGCGGGAGCGCGCACAGATACGCAGTATTTT.

The CDR3 region has the DNA TGCAGCGTTCCCTCGGGACAGGGCTATGGCTACACCTTC. This sequence encodes CSVPSGQGYGYTF. The V gene is TRBV29-1, the J gene TRBJ1-2; 9 bases are a match to TRBD1. The CDR3 spans 13 residues. V was pared by 5 bases and J by 4 bases, with 5 bases of the junction left unmatched. Germline V gene sequence: CDR1 SQVTM, CDR2 ANQGSEA.

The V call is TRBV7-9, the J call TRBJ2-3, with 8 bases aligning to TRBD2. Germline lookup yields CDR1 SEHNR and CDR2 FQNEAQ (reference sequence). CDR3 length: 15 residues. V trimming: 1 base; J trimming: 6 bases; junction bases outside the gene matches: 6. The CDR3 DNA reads TGTGCCAGCAGCTTAGGCGGTAGCGGGGTCGATACGCAGTATTTT. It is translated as CASSLGGSGVDTQYF.

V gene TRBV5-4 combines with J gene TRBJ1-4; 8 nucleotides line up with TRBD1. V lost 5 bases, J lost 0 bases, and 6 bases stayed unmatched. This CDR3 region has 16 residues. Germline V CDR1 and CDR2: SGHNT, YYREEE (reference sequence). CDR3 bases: TGTGCCAGCAGTAAGACAGGGGTCACAACTAATGAAAAACTGTTTTTT. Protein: CASSKTGVTTNEKLFF.

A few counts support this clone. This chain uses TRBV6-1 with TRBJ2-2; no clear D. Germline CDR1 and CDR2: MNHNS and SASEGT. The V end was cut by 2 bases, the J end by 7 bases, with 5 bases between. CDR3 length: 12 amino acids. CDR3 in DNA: TGTGCCAGCAGTGAACGCGTCGGGGAGCTGTTTTTT. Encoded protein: CASSERVGELFF.

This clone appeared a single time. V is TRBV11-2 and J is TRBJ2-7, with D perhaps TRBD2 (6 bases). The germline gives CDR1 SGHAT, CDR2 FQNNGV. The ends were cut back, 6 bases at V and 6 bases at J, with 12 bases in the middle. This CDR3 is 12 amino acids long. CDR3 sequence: CASRLMGGEQYF. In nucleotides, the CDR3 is TGTGCCAGCAGACTAATGGGGGGCGAGCAGTACTTC.

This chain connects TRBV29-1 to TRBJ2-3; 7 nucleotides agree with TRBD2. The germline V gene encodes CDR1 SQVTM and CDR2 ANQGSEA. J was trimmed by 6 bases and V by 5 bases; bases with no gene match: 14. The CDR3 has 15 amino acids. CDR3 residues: CSVLGLEGMGDTQYF. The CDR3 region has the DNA TGCAGCGTTCTCGGACTAGAAGGCATGGGCGATACGCAGTATTTT.

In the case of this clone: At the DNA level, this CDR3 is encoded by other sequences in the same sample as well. CDR3 DNA: TGTGCCAGCAGCTTCGGGACTAGCGGTTTCTACGAGCAGTACTTC. This encodes CASSFGTSGFYEQYF. V is TRBV7-8 and J is TRBJ2-7; 11 bases map to TRBD2. Germline V gene lookup returns CDR1 SGHVS and CDR2 FQNEAQ. Losses at the gene ends were 3 bases for V and 3 bases for J; bases not matched to a gene: 4. CDR3 length: 15 residues.

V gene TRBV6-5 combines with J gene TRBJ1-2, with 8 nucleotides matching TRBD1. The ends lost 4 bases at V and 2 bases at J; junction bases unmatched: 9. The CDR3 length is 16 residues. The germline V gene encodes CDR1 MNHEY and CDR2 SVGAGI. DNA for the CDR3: TGTGCCAGCAGTTCCGCCCGGTCAGGGGGCAACTATGGCTACACCTTC. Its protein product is CASSSARSGGNYGYTF.

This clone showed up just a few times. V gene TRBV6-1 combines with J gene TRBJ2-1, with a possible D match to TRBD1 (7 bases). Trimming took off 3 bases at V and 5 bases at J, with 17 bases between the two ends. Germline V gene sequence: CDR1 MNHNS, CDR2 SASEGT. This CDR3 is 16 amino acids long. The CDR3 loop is CASSDIWSGGNNEQFF. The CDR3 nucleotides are TGTGCCAGCAGTGACATTTGGTCAGGGGGGAACAATGAGCAGTTCTTC.

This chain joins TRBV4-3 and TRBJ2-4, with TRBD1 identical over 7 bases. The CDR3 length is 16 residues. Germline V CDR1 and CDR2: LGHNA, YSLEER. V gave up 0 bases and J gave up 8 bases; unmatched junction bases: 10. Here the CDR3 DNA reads TGCGCCAGCAGCCAAGATCCCCGACAGGGCGGCGACATTCAGTACTTC. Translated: CASSQDPRQGGDIQYF.

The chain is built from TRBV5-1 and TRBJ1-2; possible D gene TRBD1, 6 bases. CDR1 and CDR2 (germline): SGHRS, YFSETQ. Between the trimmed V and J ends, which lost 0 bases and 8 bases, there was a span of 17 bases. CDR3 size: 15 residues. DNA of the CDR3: TGCGCCAGCAGCTTGGCCTTAGGGCCAGGGGAGGGCTACACCTTC. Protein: CASSLALGPGEGYTF.

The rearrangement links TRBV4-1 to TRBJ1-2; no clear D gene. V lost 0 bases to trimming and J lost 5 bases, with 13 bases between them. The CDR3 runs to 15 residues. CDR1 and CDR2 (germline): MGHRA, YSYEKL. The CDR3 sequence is CASSQEVLGRYGYTF. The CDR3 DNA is TGCGCCAGCAGCCAAGAAGTCCTCGGGAGGTATGGCTACACCTTC.

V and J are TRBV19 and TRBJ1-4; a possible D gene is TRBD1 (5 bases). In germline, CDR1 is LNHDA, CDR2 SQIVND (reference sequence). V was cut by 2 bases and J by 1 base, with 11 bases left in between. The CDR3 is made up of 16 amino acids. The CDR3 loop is CASSISGGGTNEKLFF. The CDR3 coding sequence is TGTGCCAGTAGTATATCGGGGGGGGGAACTAATGAAAAACTGTTTTTT.